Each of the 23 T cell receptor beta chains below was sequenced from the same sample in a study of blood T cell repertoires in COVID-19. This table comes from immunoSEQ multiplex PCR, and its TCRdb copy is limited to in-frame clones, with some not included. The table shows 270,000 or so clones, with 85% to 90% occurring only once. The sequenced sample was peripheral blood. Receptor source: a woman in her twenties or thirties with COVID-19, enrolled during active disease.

The chain's CDR3 is CASSFTQVGEQFF. CDR3 nucleotides: TGTGCCAGCAGCTTCACTCAGGTCGGTGAGCAGTTCTTC. The chain recombines TRBV5-4 with TRBJ2-1, with unresolved D. Looked up from germline, CDR1 is SGHNT and CDR2 is YYREEE (reference sequence). This CDR3 is 13 amino acids long. Trimming took off 2 bases at V and 9 bases at J, with 12 bases between the two ends.

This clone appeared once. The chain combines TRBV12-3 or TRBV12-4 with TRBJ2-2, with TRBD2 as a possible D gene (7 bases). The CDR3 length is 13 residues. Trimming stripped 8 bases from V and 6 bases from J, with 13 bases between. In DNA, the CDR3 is TGTGCCAGCTGGTGGGGGGGCCCCGGGGAGCTGTTTTTT. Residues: CASWWGGPGELFF.

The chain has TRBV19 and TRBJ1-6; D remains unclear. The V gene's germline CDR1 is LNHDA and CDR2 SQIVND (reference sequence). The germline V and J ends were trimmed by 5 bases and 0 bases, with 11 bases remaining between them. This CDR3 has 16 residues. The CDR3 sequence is CASSSGLSSYNSPLHF. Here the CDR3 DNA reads TGTGCCAGTAGTTCAGGATTAAGCTCCTATAATTCACCCCTCCACTTT. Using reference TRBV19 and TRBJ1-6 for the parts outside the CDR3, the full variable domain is DGGITQSPKYLFRKEGQNVTLSCEQNLNHDAMYWYRQDPGQGLRLIYYSQIVNDFQKGDIAEGYSVSREKKESFPLTVTSAQKNPTAFYLCASSSGLSSYNSPLHFGNGTRLTVT.

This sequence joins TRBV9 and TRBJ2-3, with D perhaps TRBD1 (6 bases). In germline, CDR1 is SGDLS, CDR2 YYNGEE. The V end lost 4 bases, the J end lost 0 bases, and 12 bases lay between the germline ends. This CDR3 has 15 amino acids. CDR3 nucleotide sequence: TGTGCCAGCAGCATGGGACAACCTAGCACAGATACGCAGTATTTT. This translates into CASSMGQPSTDTQYF. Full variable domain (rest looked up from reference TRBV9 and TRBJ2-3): DSGVTQTPKHLITATGQRVTLRCSPRSGDLSVYWYQQSLDQGLQFLIQYYNGEERAKGNILERFSAQQFPDLHSELNLSSLELGDSALYFCASSMGQPSTDTQYFGPGTRLTVL.

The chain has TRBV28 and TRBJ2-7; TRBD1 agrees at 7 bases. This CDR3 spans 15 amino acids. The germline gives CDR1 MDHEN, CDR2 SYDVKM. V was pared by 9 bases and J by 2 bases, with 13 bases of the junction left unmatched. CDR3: CASNVEGAPPYEQYF. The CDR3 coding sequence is TGTGCCAGTAACGTAGAGGGGGCCCCCCCCTACGAGCAGTACTTC.

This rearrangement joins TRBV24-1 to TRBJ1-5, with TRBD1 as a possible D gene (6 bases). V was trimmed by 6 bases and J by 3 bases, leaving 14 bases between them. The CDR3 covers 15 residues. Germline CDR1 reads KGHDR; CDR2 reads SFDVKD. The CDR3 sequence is CATSRAGEYNQPQHF. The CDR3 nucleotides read TGTGCCACCAGTAGGGCAGGGGAATACAATCAGCCCCAGCATTTT.

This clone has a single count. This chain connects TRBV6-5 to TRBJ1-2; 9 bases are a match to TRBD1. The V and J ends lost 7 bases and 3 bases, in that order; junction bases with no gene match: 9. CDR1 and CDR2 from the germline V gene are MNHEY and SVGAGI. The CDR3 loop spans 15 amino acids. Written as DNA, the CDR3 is TGTGCCAGCACCTGGGACAGGGCCTTTGACTATGGCTACACCTTC. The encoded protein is CASTWDRAFDYGYTF.

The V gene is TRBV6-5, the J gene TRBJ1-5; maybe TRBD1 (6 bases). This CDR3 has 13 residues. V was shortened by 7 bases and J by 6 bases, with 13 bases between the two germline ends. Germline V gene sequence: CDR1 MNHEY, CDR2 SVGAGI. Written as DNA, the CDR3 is TGTGCCAGCACTCAGGACAGAGGTCAGCCCCAGCATTTT. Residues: CASTQDRGQPQHF.

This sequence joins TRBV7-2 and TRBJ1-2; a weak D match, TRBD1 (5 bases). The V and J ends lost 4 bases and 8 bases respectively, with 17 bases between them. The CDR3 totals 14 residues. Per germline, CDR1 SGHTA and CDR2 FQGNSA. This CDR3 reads CASSSLLGAKGYTF. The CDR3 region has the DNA TGTGCCAGCAGCTCCCTTTTAGGGGCGAAGGGCTACACCTTC. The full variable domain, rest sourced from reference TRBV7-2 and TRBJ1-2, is GAGVSQSPSNKVTEKGKDVELRCDPISGHTALYWYRQSLGQGLEFLIYFQGNSAPDKSGLPSDRFSAERTGGSVSTLTIQRTQQEDSAVYLCASSSLLGAKGYTFGSGTRLTVV.

The DNA for the CDR3 is TGTGCCAGCTCACTGACAGAGAGCAATCAGCCCCAGCATTTT. Translating it yields CASSLTESNQPQHF. The gene calls are TRBV18 and TRBJ1-5, with D possibly TRBD1 on 5 matching bases. The V gene lost 4 bases and the J gene lost 1 base, with 8 bases spanning the gap. Germline V gene sequence: CDR1 KGHSH, CDR2 LQKENI. This CDR3 has 14 residues.

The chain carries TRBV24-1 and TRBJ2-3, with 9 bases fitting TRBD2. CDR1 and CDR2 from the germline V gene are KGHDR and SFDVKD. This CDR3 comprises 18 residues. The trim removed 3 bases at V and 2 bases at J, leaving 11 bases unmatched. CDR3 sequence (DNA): TGTGCCACCAGTGATCCCAGCAAGCGGGGGGCCACCACAGATACGCAGTATTTT. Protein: CATSDPSKRGATTDTQYF.

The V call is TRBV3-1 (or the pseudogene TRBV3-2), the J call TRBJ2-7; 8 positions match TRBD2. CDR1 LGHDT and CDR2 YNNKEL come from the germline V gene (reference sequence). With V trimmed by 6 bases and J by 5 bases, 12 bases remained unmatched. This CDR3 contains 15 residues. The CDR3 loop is CASRPHGGAINEQYF. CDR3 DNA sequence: TGTGCCAGCAGACCTCACGGGGGGGCCATCAACGAGCAGTACTTC.

CDR3 residues: CASSKQGLRETQYF. The CDR3 region has the DNA TGTGCCAGCAGCAAACAGGGGTTAAGGGAGACCCAGTACTTC. The J gene is TRBJ2-5, the V gene TRBV7-9, with TRBD1 identical over 7 bases. The CDR3 contains 14 residues. J was trimmed by 5 bases and V by 5 bases; bases with no gene match: 8. CDR1 and CDR2 (germline): SEHNR, FQNEAQ (reference sequence). Combining the CDR3 with reference TRBV7-9 and TRBJ2-5 gives the whole variable domain DTGVSQNPRHKITKRGQNVTFRCDPISEHNRLYWYRQTLGQGPEFLTYFQNEAQLEKSRLLSDRFSAERPKGSFSTLEIQRTEQGDSAMYLCASSKQGLRETQYFGPGTRLLVL.

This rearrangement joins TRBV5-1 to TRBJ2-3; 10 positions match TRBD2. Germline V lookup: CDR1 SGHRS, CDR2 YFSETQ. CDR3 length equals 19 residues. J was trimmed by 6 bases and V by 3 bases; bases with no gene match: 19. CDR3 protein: CASSSQRIQLAGRRDTQYF. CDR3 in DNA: TGCGCCAGCAGCTCCCAGAGAATACAACTAGCGGGGAGGAGGGATACGCAGTATTTT.

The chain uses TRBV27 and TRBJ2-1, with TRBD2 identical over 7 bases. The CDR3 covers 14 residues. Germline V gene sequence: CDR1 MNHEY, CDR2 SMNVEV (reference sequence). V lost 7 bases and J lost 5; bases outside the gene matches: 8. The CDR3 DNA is TGTGCCAGCAAGGACGGGGGGTCTGACAATGAGCAGTTCTTC. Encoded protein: CASKDGGSDNEQFF.

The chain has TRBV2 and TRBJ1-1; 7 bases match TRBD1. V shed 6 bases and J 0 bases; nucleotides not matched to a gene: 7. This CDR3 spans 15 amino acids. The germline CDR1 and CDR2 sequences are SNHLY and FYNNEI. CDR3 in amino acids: CASRQRQGLNTEAFF. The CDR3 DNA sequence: TGTGCCAGCAGACAGAGACAGGGCCTGAACACTGAAGCTTTCTTT. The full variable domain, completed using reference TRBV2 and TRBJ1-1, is EPEVTQTPSHQVTQMGQEVILRCVPISNHLYFYWYRQILGQKVEFLVSFYNNEISEKSEIFDDQFSVERPDGSNFTLKIRSTKLEDSAMYFCASRQRQGLNTEAFFGQGTRLTVV.

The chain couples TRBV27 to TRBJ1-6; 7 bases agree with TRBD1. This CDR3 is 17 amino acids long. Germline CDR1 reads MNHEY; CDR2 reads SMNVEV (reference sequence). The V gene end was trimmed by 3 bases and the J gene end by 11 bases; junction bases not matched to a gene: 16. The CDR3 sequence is CASSFVSTGRRYAPLHF. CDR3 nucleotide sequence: TGTGCCAGCAGTTTCGTTTCGACAGGGAGACGGTACGCACCCCTCCACTTT.

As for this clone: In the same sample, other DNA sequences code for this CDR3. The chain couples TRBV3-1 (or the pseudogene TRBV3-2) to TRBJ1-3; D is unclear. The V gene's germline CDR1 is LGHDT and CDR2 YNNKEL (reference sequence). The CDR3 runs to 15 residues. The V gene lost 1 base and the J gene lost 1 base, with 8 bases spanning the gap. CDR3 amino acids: CASSQGTRSGNTIYF. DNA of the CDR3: TGTGCCAGCAGCCAAGGGACTAGATCTGGAAACACCATATATTTT.

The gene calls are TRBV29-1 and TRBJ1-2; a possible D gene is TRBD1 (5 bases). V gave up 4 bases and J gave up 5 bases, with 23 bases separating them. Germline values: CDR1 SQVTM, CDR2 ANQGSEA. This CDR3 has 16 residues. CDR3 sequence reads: CSVVLSGQGKKYGYTF. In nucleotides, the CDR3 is TGCAGCGTTGTCTTATCAGGCCAGGGCAAAAAATATGGCTACACCTTC.

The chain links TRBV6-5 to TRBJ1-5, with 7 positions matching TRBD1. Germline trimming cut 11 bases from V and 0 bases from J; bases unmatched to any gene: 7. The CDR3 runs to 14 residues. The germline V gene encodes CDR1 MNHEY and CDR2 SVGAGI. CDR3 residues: CASGTVHSNQPQHF. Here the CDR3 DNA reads TGTGCCTCAGGGACAGTACATAGCAATCAGCCCCAGCATTTT.

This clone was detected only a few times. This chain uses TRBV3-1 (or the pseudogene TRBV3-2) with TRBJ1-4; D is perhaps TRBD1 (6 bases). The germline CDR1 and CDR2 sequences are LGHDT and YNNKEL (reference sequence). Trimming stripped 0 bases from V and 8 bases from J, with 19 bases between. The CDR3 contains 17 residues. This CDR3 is CASSQDRDTRPGEKLFF. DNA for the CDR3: TGTGCCAGCAGCCAAGACCGGGACACGCGGCCAGGCGAAAAACTGTTTTTT.

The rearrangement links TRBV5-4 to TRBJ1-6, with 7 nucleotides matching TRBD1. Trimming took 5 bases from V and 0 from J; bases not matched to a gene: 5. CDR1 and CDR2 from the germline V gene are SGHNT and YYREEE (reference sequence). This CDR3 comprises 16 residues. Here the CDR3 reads CASSRDSSSYNSPLHF. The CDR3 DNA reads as TGTGCCAGCAGTAGGGACAGCAGCTCCTATAATTCACCCCTCCACTTT.

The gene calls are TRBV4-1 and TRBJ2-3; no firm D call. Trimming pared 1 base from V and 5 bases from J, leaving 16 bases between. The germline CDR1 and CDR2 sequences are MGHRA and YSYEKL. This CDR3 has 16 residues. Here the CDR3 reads CASSQAPPPSGDTQYF. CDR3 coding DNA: TGCGCCAGCAGCCAAGCACCCCCCCCCTCCGGAGATACGCAGTATTTT.